The sequence of this T cell receptor beta chain was determined in a study of spatial heterogeneity in lung cancer. TCRdb processed the 5' RACE reads anew with MiXCR; each CDR3 protein has one entry. The table has a few thousand distinct CDR3 sequences, approximately 15% seen once. Germline CDR1 and CDR2: WNHNN and SYGVQD (reference sequence). V was shortened by 1 base and J by 5 bases, with 12 bases between the two germline ends. The CDR3 is 15 amino acids. Time point meaning: sample taken at primary tumor resection. Material for sequencing was whole RNA from tumor, nontumor lung or frozen PBMC, left unsorted.

This material consisted of PBMCs, taken at surgery. The rearrangement links TRBV10-1 to TRBJ2-1, with a tentative D call TRBD2 (6 bases). This receptor was obtained from a male donor with early-stage non-small cell lung cancer. Written as DNA, the CDR3 is TGCGCCAGCAGTGAGTTGCGGGGAGCAGACAATGAGCAGTTCTTC. This translates into CASSELRGADNEQFF.